This T cell receptor beta chain comes out of a study of siplizumab effects on memory and regulatory T cells. Whole-study findings and limits: Unstimulated subset assignment was obtained for only a minor fraction of alloreactive clones. The naive T cell population seemed more diverse than memory cells and seemed a major contributor to the alloresponse.

The CDR3 loop spans 13 amino acids. Germline-derived CDR1 and CDR2 are MNHNY and SVGAGI (reference sequence). The V end was cut by 7 bases, the J end by 4 bases, with 11 bases between. The study assayed 75,000 to 100,000 TCR templates per sample. Clones were read by immunoSEQ multiplex PCR, and TCRdb kept only the in-frame ones, dropping some. The repertoire has roughly 69,000 clones, over 65% of them found once; the top ten carry 3.5% to 4%. Concerning this clone itself: Its antigen remains unknown.

The source material was memory CD4+ T cells sorted from blood. The chain recombines TRBV6-6 with TRBJ2-1; no reliable D call. This TCR was recovered from a human donor in good health. CDR3 sequence reads: CASKDGRYNEQFF. CDR3 nucleotide sequence: TGTGCCAGCAAAGATGGTCGTTACAATGAGCAGTTCTTC.